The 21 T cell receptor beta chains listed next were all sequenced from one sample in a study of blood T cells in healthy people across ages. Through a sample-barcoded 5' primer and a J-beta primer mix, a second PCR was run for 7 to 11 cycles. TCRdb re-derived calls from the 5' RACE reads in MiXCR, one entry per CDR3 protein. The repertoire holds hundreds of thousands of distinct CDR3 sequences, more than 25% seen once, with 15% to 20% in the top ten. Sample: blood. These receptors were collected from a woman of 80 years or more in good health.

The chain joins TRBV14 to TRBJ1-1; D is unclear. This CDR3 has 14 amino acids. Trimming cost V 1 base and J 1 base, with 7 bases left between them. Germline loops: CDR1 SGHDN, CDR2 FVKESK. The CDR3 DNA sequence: TGTGCCAGCAGCCAAGTGCTCCCGAACACTGAAGCTTTCTTT. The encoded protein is CASSQVLPNTEAFF.

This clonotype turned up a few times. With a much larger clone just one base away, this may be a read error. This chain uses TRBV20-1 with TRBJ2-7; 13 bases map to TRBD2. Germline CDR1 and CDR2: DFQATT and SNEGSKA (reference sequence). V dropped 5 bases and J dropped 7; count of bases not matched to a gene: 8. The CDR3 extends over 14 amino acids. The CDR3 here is CSALSGTSGTEQYF. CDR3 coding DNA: TGCAGTGCTCTCAGCGGGACTAGCGGGACAGAGCAGTACTTC.

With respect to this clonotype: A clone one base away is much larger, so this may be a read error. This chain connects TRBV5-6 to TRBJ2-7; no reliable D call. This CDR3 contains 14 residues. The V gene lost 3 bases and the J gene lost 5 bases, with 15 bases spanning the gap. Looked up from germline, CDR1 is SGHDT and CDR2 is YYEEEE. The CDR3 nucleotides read TGTGCCAGCAGCTGGCGTCAGCCCCACCACGAGCAGTACTTC. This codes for CASSWRQPHHEQYF.

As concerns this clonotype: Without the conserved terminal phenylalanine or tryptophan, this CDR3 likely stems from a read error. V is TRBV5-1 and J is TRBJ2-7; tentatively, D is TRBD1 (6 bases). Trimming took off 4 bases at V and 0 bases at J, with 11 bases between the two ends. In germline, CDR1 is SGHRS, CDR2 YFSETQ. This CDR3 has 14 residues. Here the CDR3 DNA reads TGCGCCAGCAGCCCCCAGGGGCTCTCCTACGAGCAGTACAAC. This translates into CASSPQGLSYEQYN.

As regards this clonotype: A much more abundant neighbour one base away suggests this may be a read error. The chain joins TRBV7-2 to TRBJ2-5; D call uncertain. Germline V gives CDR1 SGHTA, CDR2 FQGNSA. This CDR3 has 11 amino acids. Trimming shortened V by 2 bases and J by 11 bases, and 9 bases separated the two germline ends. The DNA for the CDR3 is TGTGCCAGCAGCTTAAATGTTGAGCAGTACTTC. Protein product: CASSLNVEQYF.

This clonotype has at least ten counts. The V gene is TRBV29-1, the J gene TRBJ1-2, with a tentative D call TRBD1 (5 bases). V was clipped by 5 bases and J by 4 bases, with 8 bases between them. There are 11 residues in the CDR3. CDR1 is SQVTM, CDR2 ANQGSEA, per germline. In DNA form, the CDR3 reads TGCAGCGTTTTCGACAGCTATGGCTACACCTTC. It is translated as CSVFDSYGYTF.

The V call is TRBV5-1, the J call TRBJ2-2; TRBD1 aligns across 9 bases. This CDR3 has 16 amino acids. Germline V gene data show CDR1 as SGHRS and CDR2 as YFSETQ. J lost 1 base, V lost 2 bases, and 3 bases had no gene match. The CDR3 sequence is CASSLQGAMNTGELFF. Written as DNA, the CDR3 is TGCGCCAGCAGCTTACAGGGGGCTATGAACACCGGGGAGCTGTTTTTT.

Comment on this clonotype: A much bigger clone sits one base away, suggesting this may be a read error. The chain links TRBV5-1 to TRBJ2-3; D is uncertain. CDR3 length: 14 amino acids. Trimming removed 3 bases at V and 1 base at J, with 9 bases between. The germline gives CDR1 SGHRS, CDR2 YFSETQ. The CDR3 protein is CASSWEKGTDTQYF. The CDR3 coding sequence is TGCGCCAGCAGCTGGGAAAAGGGCACAGATACGCAGTATTTT.

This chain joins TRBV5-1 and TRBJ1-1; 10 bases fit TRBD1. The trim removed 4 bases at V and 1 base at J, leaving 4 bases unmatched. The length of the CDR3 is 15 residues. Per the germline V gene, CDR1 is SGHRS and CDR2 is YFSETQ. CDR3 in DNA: TGCGCCAGCAGCCAGACAGGGGGCGCGAACACTGAAGCTTTCTTT. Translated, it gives CASSQTGGANTEAFF.

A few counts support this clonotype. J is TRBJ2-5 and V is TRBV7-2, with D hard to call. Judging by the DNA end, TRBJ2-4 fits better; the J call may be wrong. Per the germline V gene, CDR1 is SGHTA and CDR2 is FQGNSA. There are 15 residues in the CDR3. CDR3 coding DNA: TGTGCCAGCAGCCCTCTCCTAGGTTCCAAAAACATTCAGTACTTC. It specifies CASSPLLGSKNIQYF.

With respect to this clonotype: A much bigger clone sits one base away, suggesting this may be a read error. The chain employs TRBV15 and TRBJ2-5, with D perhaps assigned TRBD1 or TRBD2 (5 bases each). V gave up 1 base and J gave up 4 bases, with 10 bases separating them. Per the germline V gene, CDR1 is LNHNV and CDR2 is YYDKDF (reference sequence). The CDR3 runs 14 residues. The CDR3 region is CATSRGPGPETQYF. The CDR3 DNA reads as TGTGCCACCAGCAGAGGTCCGGGACCAGAGACCCAGTACTTC.

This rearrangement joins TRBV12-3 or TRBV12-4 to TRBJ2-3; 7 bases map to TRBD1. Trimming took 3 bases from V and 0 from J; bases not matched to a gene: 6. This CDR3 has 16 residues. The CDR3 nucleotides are TGTGCCAGCAGTTTCCGACAGGGAGTGAGCACAGATACGCAGTATTTT. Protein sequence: CASSFRQGVSTDTQYF.

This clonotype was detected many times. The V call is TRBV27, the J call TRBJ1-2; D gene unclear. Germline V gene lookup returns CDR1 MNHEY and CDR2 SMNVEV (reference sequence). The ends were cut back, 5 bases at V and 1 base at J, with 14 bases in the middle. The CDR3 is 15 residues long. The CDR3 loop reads CASSPRLAGNYGYTF. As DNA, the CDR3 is TGTGCCAGCAGTCCGCGACTGGCGGGTAACTATGGCTACACCTTC.

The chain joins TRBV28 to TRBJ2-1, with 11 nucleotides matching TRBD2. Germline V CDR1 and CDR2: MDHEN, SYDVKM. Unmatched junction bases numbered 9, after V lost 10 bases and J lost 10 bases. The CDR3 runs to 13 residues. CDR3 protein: CATLAGGSWEQFF. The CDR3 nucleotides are TGTGCCACCTTAGCGGGGGGGTCATGGGAGCAGTTCTTC.

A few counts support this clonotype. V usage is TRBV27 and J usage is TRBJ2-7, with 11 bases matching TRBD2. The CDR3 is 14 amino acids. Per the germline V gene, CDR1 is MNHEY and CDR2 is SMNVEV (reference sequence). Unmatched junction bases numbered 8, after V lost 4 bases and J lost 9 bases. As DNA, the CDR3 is TGTGCCAGCAGTTCGACTAGCGGGGCTACAAGGCAGTACTTC. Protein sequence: CASSSTSGATRQYF.

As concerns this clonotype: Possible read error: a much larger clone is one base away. CDR3 nucleotides: TGCAGTGCTGTAGCGGAGGGGCCCTTTGATGAGCAGTTCTTC. Its translation is CSAVAEGPFDEQFF. The chain joins TRBV20-1 to TRBJ2-1; maybe TRBD2 (6 bases). The germline CDR1 and CDR2 sequences are DFQATT and SNEGSKA (reference sequence). V was cut by 5 bases and J by 8 bases, with 19 bases left in between. CDR3 length equals 14 residues.

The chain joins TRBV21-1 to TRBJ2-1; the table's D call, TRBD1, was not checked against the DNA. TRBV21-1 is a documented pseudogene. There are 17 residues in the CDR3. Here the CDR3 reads CASSKARGGLLSYEQFF. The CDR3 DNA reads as TGTGCCAGCAGCAAAGCCCGAGGGGGACTCCTCTCCTACGAGCAGTTCTTC.

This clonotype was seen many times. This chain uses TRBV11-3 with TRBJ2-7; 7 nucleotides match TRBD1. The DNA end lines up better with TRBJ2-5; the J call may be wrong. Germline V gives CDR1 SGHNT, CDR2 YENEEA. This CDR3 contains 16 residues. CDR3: CASSLVGQVYRETQYF. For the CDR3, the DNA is TGTGCCAGCAGCTTAGTAGGACAGGTTTATAGGGAGACCCAGTACTTC.

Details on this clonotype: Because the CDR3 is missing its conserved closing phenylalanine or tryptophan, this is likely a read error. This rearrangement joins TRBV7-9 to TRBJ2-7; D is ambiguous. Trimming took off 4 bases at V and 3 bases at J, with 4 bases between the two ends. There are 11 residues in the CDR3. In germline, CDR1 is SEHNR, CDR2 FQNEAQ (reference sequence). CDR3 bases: TGTGCCAGCAGCTCATTCTACGAGCAGTACTGC. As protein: CASSSFYEQYC.

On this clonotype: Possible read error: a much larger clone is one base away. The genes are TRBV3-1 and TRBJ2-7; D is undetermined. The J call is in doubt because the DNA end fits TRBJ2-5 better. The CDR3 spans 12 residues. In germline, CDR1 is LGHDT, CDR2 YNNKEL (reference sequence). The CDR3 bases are TGTGCCAGCAGCCAAGCCTCAGAGACCCAGTACTTC. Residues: CASSQASETQYF.

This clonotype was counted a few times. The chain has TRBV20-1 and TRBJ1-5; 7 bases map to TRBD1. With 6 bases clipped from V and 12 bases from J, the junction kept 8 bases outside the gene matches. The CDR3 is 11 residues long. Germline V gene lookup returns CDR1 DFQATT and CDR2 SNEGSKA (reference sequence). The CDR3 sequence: CSAQENRGQHF. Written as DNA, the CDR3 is TGCAGTGCCCAAGAGAACAGGGGCCAGCATTTT.